Each of the 19 T cell receptor gamma chains below was sequenced from the same sample in a study of Vδ1+ human thymocytes. The template was reverse-transcribed extracted RNA. Multiplex PCR used pooled V-gene forward primers and a constant-region reverse primer to amplify CDR3s. TCRdb reprocessed the multiplex PCR reads using CATT. The sample lists tens of thousands of gamma-chain clones; roughly a fifth were seen once. No cognate antigen is known for these TCRs. Findings of the study overall: Thymic TRG and TRD repertoires appeared highly polyclonal, with Gaussian CDR3 length distributions.

Source material: Vdelta1+ gamma-delta thymocytes from the thymus. Subset specified: FACS-sorted CD3+ TCRalphabeta- TCRVdelta1+ TCRVdelta2- thymocytes. Receptors were obtained from a girl younger than two who had congenital heart surgery.

The chain joins TRGV3 to TRGJ1 or TRGJ2. The CDR3 is 15 residues long. CDR1 VTNTFY and CDR2 YDVSTARD come from the germline V gene (reference sequence). The trim removed 0 bases at V and 3 bases at J, leaving 8 bases unmatched. CDR3 nucleotides: TGTGCCACCTGGGACAGGCTAAATAGTTATTATAAGAAACTCTTT. Amino acid sequence: CATWDRLNSYYKKLF.

This clone was found a few times. This chain connects TRGV9 to TRGJ1 or TRGJ2. CDR1 is GITISATS and CDR2 is ISYDGTV in the germline V gene (reference sequence). J gave up 6 bases and V 9 bases, and 8 bases lay outside the gene matches. The CDR3 has 11 residues. The CDR3 loop reads CALVRPYKKLF. CDR3 bases: TGTGCCTTGGTGAGGCCTTATAAGAAACTCTTT.

The chain is built from TRGV9 and TRGJP1. V was pared by 0 bases and J by 8 bases, with 12 bases of the junction left unmatched. CDR3 length: 16 amino acids. Per germline, CDR1 GITISATS and CDR2 ISYDGTV (reference sequence). CDR3 coding DNA: TGTGCCTTGTGGGAGGTGAGGGGGTGGCGAGGTTGGTTCAAGATATTT. Translated, it gives CALWEVRGWRGWFKIF.

V usage is TRGV4 and J usage is TRGJ1 or TRGJ2. Per the germline V gene, CDR1 is EGSTGY and CDR2 is YDSYTSSV. V was pared by 0 bases and J by 3 bases, with 8 bases of the junction left unmatched. The CDR3 consists of 15 residues. The CDR3 coding sequence is TGTGCCACCTGGGATGGGCCTAGTTTTTATTATAAGAAACTCTTT. Amino acid sequence: CATWDGPSFYYKKLF.

This clone has only a few counts. The chain employs TRGV8 and TRGJ1 or TRGJ2. The length of the CDR3 is 12 residues. The V gene end was trimmed by 9 bases and the J gene end by 7 bases; junction bases not matched to a gene: 12. CDR1 VENAVY and CDR2 YDSYNSRV come from the germline V gene. The CDR3 region is CATSPMRYKKLF. The CDR3, as DNA: TGTGCCACCAGTCCGATGCGATATAAGAAACTCTTT.

On this clone itself: This sample also contains other DNA sequences that code for the same CDR3. V usage is TRGV2 and J usage is TRGJ1 or TRGJ2. The CDR3 is 11 amino acids. Germline V gives CDR1 EGSNGY, CDR2 YDSYNSKV. V shed 0 bases, J shed 12 bases, and the junction held 5 bases outside the gene matches. The CDR3 nucleotides are TGTGCCACCTGGGACGGGCCACGGAAACTCTTT. This sequence encodes CATWDGPRKLF.

For this clone: The sample contains more than one DNA sequence encoding this CDR3. The chain has TRGV9 and TRGJ1 or TRGJ2. Germline lookup yields CDR1 GITISATS and CDR2 ISYDGTV (reference sequence). The trim removed 0 bases at V and 6 bases at J, leaving 8 bases unmatched. The CDR3 totals 14 residues. CDR3 in amino acids: CALWEVQIGYKKLF. CDR3 in DNA: TGTGCCTTGTGGGAGGTGCAAATTGGTTATAAGAAACTCTTT.

This clone appeared a few times. The same CDR3 is also encoded by other DNA sequences in this sample. The rearrangement links TRGV3 to TRGJ1 or TRGJ2. Trimming at V came to 0 bases and at J to 3 bases, leaving 5 bases not matched to a gene. CDR1 and CDR2 from the germline V gene are VTNTFY and YDVSTARD (reference sequence). The CDR3 spans 14 residues. The CDR3 spells CATWDRLRYYKKLF. CDR3 bases: TGTGCCACCTGGGACAGGCTTCGTTATTATAAGAAACTCTTT.

Only a few counts were recorded for this clone. The same CDR3 also results from other DNA sequences found in this sample. The chain is built from TRGV4 and TRGJ1 or TRGJ2. V lost 3 bases to trimming and J lost 2 bases; unmatched junction nucleotides: 4. The germline gives CDR1 EGSTGY, CDR2 YDSYTSSV. The CDR3 spans 13 residues. The CDR3 nucleotides read TGTGCCACCTGGGATCGGTATTATTATAAGAAACTCTTT. This codes for CATWDRYYYKKLF.

This clone was observed a handful of times. The chain is built from TRGV3 and TRGJ1 or TRGJ2. CDR3 size: 13 residues. CDR1 and CDR2 (germline): VTNTFY, YDVSTARD (reference sequence). The ends lost 3 bases at V and 5 bases at J; junction bases unmatched: 7. The CDR3 loop is CATWDSKHYKKLF. The CDR3 bases are TGTGCCACCTGGGACTCGAAGCATTATAAGAAACTCTTT.

Note on this clone: A clone one base away is much larger, so this may be a read error. The sample carries other DNA sequences with the same CDR3. The chain links TRGV2 to TRGJ1 or TRGJ2. The germline V gene encodes CDR1 EGSNGY and CDR2 YDSYNSKV. The CDR3 spans 11 residues. The trim removed 1 base at V and 10 bases at J, leaving 4 bases unmatched. The CDR3 region is CATWDGEKKLF. The CDR3, as DNA: TGTGCCACCTGGGACGGAGAAAAGAAACTCTTT.

V and J are TRGV9 and TRGJ1 or TRGJ2. CDR1 and CDR2 from the germline V gene are GITISATS and ISYDGTV (reference sequence). The CDR3 has 14 residues. V gave up 6 bases and J gave up 7 bases; unmatched junction bases: 15. The CDR3 protein is CALWTHPFGYKKLF. The CDR3 DNA is TGTGCCTTGTGGACGCACCCCTTCGGGTATAAGAAACTCTTT.

As concerns this clone: Distinct nucleotide sequences in the sample also encode this CDR3. The chain uses TRGV4 and TRGJ1 or TRGJ2. J was trimmed by 3 bases and V by 5 bases; bases with no gene match: 4. This CDR3 is 12 amino acids long. Germline V CDR1 and CDR2: EGSTGY, YDSYTSSV. CDR3 in DNA: TGTGCCACCTGGGTTCCTTATTATAAGAAACTCTTT. Translated: CATWVPYYKKLF.

Only one count was recorded for this clone. The V gene is TRGV4, the J gene TRGJ1 or TRGJ2. This CDR3 is 15 amino acids long. Germline V gives CDR1 EGSTGY, CDR2 YDSYTSSV. V dropped 0 bases and J dropped 5; count of bases not matched to a gene: 10. The CDR3 spells CATWDGSPKNYKKLF. The DNA for the CDR3 is TGTGCCACCTGGGATGGGTCCCCAAAGAATTATAAGAAACTCTTT.

This rearrangement joins TRGV3 to TRGJ1 or TRGJ2. Trimming at V came to 1 base and at J to 2 bases, leaving 5 bases not matched to a gene. Germline loops: CDR1 VTNTFY, CDR2 YDVSTARD (reference sequence). CDR3 size: 14 residues. For the CDR3, the DNA is TGTGCCACCTGGGACAGCCGGGATTATTATAAGAAACTCTTT. It is translated as CATWDSRDYYKKLF.

In this sample, this clone turned up a few times. Compared with germline, one end of the junction differs, possibly owing to a read error. This chain joins TRGV4 and TRGJ1 or TRGJ2. There are 15 residues in the CDR3. CDR1 is EGSTGY and CDR2 is YDSYTSSV in the germline V gene. CDR3 coding DNA: TGTGCCACCTGGGTTGGGCCTGGGCGGTTTTATAAGAAACTCTTT. Its protein is CATWVGPGRFYKKLF.

This clone was counted a few times. The rearrangement uses TRGV4 and TRGJ1 or TRGJ2. Germline CDR1 and CDR2: EGSTGY and YDSYTSSV. The CDR3 loop spans 13 amino acids. The V segment lost 8 bases and the J segment 6 bases; nucleotides outside the gene matches: 13. CDR3 DNA sequence: TGTGCCACCTCACCACCTGGGCGTTATAAGAAACTCTTT. It translates to CATSPPGRYKKLF.

This clone was detected only a few times. The V call is TRGV4, the J call TRGJ1 or TRGJ2. Germline CDR1 and CDR2: EGSTGY and YDSYTSSV. V gave up 0 bases and J gave up 11 bases; unmatched junction bases: 7. The CDR3 loop spans 12 amino acids. The chain's CDR3 is CATWDGTAEKLF. CDR3 DNA: TGTGCCACCTGGGATGGGACGGCTGAGAAACTCTTT.

This clone came up a few times. The chain joins TRGV5 to TRGJ1 or TRGJ2. J lost 9 bases, V lost 1 base, and 6 bases had no gene match. From germline, CDR1 is VINAFY and CDR2 YDVSNSKD. The CDR3 consists of 12 residues. This chain's CDR3 is CATWDRHLKKLF. Here the CDR3 DNA reads TGTGCCACCTGGGACAGACACCTTAAGAAACTCTTT.